Presented here are 23 T cell receptor beta chains from one specimen sequenced in a study of T cells after yellow fever vaccination. TCRdb itself ran the 5' RACE reads through MiXCR, one entry per CDR3 protein. The data contain over 300,000 distinct CDR3 sequences, around 6.8% of them seen just once; the ten biggest clones take up roughly a sixth. This material consisted of PBMCs, taken roughly 47 days after the first yellow fever vaccination. The receptor set was obtained from a man between 18 and 35 years old who received the YFV17D yellow fever vaccine.

The chain is built from TRBV6-2 or TRBV6-3 and TRBJ1-5; D is unresolved. V gave up 4 bases and J gave up 5 bases, with 9 bases separating them. Germline V lookup: CDR1 MNHEY, CDR2 SVGEGT. The CDR3 consists of 13 residues. In DNA, the CDR3 is TGTGCCAGCAGTTTCTCAACAGATCAGCCCCAGCATTTT. Amino acid sequence: CASSFSTDQPQHF.

V is TRBV10-3 and J is TRBJ2-3; the D gene is possibly TRBD2 (6 bases). The ends were cut back, 0 bases at V and 7 bases at J, with 17 bases in the middle. Germline V gene lookup returns CDR1 ENHRY and CDR2 SYGVKD. The CDR3 has 16 residues. CDR3 amino acids: CAISESSGSRTYTQYF. CDR3 in DNA: TGTGCCATCAGTGAGTCTAGCGGTTCCAGAACTTATACGCAGTATTTT.

This clonotype came up a few times. The chain couples TRBV28 to TRBJ2-7; possibly TRBD2 for D (7 bases). The CDR3 contains 14 residues. The V gene lost 4 bases and the J gene lost 7 bases, with 17 bases spanning the gap. Germline V gene lookup returns CDR1 MDHEN and CDR2 SYDVKM. CDR3 in amino acids: CASSSAGGAGEQYV. The CDR3 bases are TGTGCCAGCAGTTCAGCTGGGGGGGCGGGAGAGCAGTACGTC.

This clonotype was found many times. The rearrangement joins TRBV12-3 or TRBV12-4 to TRBJ2-3, with TRBD2 as a possible D gene (6 bases). V lost 10 bases and J 2 bases, leaving 16 bases between the germline ends. This CDR3 contains 14 residues. CDR3 residues: CATTREVDTDTQYF. CDR3 sequence (DNA): TGTGCCACCACCAGGGAGGTGGACACAGATACGCAGTATTTT.

This clonotype was recorded a few times. The chain uses TRBV7-9 and TRBJ2-3, with 7 bases matching TRBD1. Germline-derived CDR1 and CDR2 are SEHNR and FQNEAQ (reference sequence). The CDR3 loop spans 13 amino acids. Trimming at V came to 5 bases and at J to 6 bases, leaving 5 bases not matched to a gene. Written as DNA, the CDR3 is TGTGCCAGCAGCCCGACAGGGCGGGATACGCAGTATTTT. Amino acids: CASSPTGRDTQYF.

This clonotype was counted ten times or more. The J gene is TRBJ1-1, the V gene TRBV5-1, with no clear D. The CDR3 runs 13 residues. The germline V gene has CDR1 SGHRS and CDR2 YFSETQ. V dropped 0 bases and J dropped 0 bases, with 3 bases sitting between them. CDR3 protein: CASSLGVNTEAFF. The CDR3 nucleotides are TGCGCCAGCAGCTTGGGGGTGAACACTGAAGCTTTCTTT.

In this sample, this clonotype turned up many times. The chain has TRBV3-1 and TRBJ1-1; a possible D gene is TRBD1 (5 bases). V was cut by 0 bases and J by 3 bases, with 8 bases left in between. Germline CDR1 reads LGHDT; CDR2 reads YNNKEL (reference sequence). This CDR3 region has 14 residues. CDR3 region: CASSQEGVYTEAFF. The CDR3 DNA sequence: TGTGCCAGCAGCCAAGAAGGGGTTTACACTGAAGCTTTCTTT.

In its sample, this clonotype was seen a few times. The V call is TRBV7-2, the J call TRBJ2-3, with 7 bases matching TRBD1. Per germline, CDR1 SGHTA and CDR2 FQGNSA. The CDR3 consists of 15 residues. V dropped 4 bases and J dropped 4; count of bases not matched to a gene: 8. Here the CDR3 DNA reads TGTGCCAGCAGCTCAAGGACAGGCGGGTCAGATACGCAGTATTTT. Its translation: CASSSRTGGSDTQYF. Variable domain in full (rest from reference TRBV7-2 and TRBJ2-3): GAGVSQSPSNKVTEKGKDVELRCDPISGHTALYWYRQSLGQGLEFLIYFQGNSAPDKSGLPSDRFSAERTGGSVSTLTIQRTQQEDSAVYLCASSSRTGGSDTQYFGPGTRLTVL.

This clonotype was recorded at least ten times. J is TRBJ1-2 and V is TRBV6-2 or TRBV6-3, with D possibly being TRBD1 (6 bases). Germline V lookup: CDR1 MNHEY, CDR2 SVGEGT. This CDR3 region has 14 residues. Trimming took 5 bases from V and 0 from J, leaving 10 bases between them. The CDR3 sequence: CASSRTAPNYGYTF. CDR3 nucleotide sequence: TGTGCCAGCAGTCGGACAGCTCCTAACTATGGCTACACCTTC.

This clonotype has a count of ten or more. This chain joins TRBV7-6 and TRBJ2-2; TRBD1 is a possible D gene (6 bases). V was shortened by 1 base and J by 4 bases, with 19 bases between the two germline ends. The CDR3 is 18 amino acids. Germline V gives CDR1 SGHVS, CDR2 FNYEAQ. The CDR3 sequence: CASSLGTGITASTGELFF. CDR3 sequence (DNA): TGTGCCAGCAGCTTAGGAACAGGGATTACGGCGAGCACCGGGGAGCTGTTTTTT.

This chain uses TRBV14 with TRBJ2-5, with D possibly matching TRBD1 (6 bases). Trimming left V 0 bases short and J 7 bases short, with 15 bases between. This CDR3 spans 15 amino acids. Germline V gene data show CDR1 as SGHDN and CDR2 as FVKESK. This CDR3 is CASSQDRQDRGTQYF. CDR3 coding DNA: TGTGCCAGCAGCCAAGATCGACAGGATCGAGGGACCCAGTACTTC. The complete variable domain, with remaining parts taken from reference TRBV14 and TRBJ2-5, reads EAGVTQFPSHSVIEKGQTVTLRCDPISGHDNLYWYRRVMGKEIKFLLHFVKESKQDESGMPNNRFLAERTGGTYSTLKVQPAELEDSGVYFCASSQDRQDRGTQYFGPGTRLLVL.

This clonotype was recorded at least ten times. The rearrangement joins TRBV20-1 to TRBJ1-1, with 7 bases lining up with TRBD1. Germline-derived CDR1 and CDR2 are DFQATT and SNEGSKA (reference sequence). This CDR3 spans 11 amino acids. V lost 6 bases and J lost 7; bases outside the gene matches: 5. The CDR3 DNA sequence: TGCAGTGCCCCGACAGGGTTTGAAGCTTTCTTT. It translates to CSAPTGFEAFF.

The chain couples TRBV7-2 to TRBJ2-7; D uncertain. The CDR3 has 15 residues. Trimming removed 1 base from V and 0 bases from J, with 10 bases in between. Germline assignment: CDR1 SGHTA and CDR2 FQGNSA. CDR3 loop: CASSLGLASSYEQYV. The CDR3 DNA reads TGTGCCAGCAGCTTAGGATTGGCGAGCTCCTACGAGCAGTACGTC.

This clonotype was seen a handful of times. J is TRBJ2-6 and V is TRBV28; 8 bases fit TRBD1. V shed 6 bases, J shed 2 bases, and the junction held 6 bases outside the gene matches. There are 16 residues in the CDR3. The germline gives CDR1 MDHEN, CDR2 SYDVKM. CDR3 in amino acids: CASRDRDSAGANVLTF. CDR3 nucleotide sequence: TGTGCCAGCAGGGACAGGGATTCCGCTGGGGCCAACGTCCTGACTTTC.

In this sample, this clonotype turned up a few times. V and J are TRBV5-5 and TRBJ1-6, with D unresolved. CDR3 length equals 14 residues. Germline V CDR1 and CDR2: SGHKS, YYEKEE (reference sequence). V was cut by 1 base and J by 7 bases, with 9 bases left in between. CDR3 region: CASSLYTLNSPLHF. CDR3 coding DNA: TGTGCCAGCAGCTTGTATACATTAAATTCACCCCTCCACTTT.

The V call is TRBV18, the J call TRBJ1-1, with 9 bases that match TRBD1. The germline CDR1 and CDR2 sequences are KGHSH and LQKENI. Trimming at V came to 0 bases and at J to 5 bases, leaving 7 bases not matched to a gene. This CDR3 region has 16 residues. CDR3 residues: CASSPPTGQGPTEAFF. Written as DNA, the CDR3 is TGTGCCAGCTCACCACCGACAGGACAGGGGCCGACTGAAGCTTTCTTT.

The V and J genes are TRBV11-2 and TRBJ2-2, with 7 nucleotides matching TRBD2. Unmatched junction bases numbered 22, after V lost 5 bases and J lost 7 bases. Germline V gene lookup returns CDR1 SGHAT and CDR2 FQNNGV. The CDR3 length is 19 residues. CDR3 bases: TGTGCCAGCAGCCTTTTCCGGCCCCCTTACGGCGGGGAGGGCGGGGAGCTGTTTTTT. The encoded protein is CASSLFRPPYGGEGGELFF.

This clonotype was found many times. V gene TRBV21-1 combines with J gene TRBJ2-2; the table gives TRBD1 as D, unverified against the DNA. TRBV21-1 is recorded as a pseudogene. CDR3 length: 16 amino acids. Here the CDR3 DNA reads TGTGCCAGCAGCACCAGGGACAGGGGGGCCACCGGGGAGCTGTTTTTT. Translating gives CASSTRDRGATGELFF.

The V gene is TRBV4-3, the J gene TRBJ1-2, with 7 nucleotides matching TRBD1. The CDR3 consists of 16 residues. V shed 3 bases, J shed 5 bases, and the junction held 12 bases outside the gene matches. CDR1 and CDR2 from the germline V gene are LGHNA and YSLEER. The CDR3 reads CASSQGGQSTSYGYTF. The DNA for the CDR3 is TGCGCCAGCAGCCAGGGGGGACAGTCAACAAGTTATGGCTACACCTTC.

A few counts support this clonotype. The gene calls are TRBV20-1 and TRBJ1-4; D uncertain. The germline V gene has CDR1 DFQATT and CDR2 SNEGSKA (reference sequence). V was clipped by 2 bases and J by 4 bases, with 11 bases between them. The CDR3 totals 14 residues. The CDR3 here is CSARRAGDNEKLFF. The CDR3 region has the DNA TGCAGTGCTAGAAGGGCAGGTGATAATGAAAAACTGTTTTTT.

This clonotype appeared a few times. DNA for the CDR3: TGTGCCAGCAGCCCCGGACTCCTCGGCGAGACCCAGTACTTC. This sequence encodes CASSPGLLGETQYF. The chain carries TRBV5-5 and TRBJ2-5; tentative D call: TRBD2 (5 bases). This CDR3 has 14 amino acids. The germline gives CDR1 SGHKS, CDR2 YYEKEE (reference sequence). V was cut by 4 bases and J by 5 bases, with 15 bases left in between.

This chain links TRBV7-9 with TRBJ2-4; D ambiguous. Germline V CDR1 and CDR2: SEHNR, FQNEAQ (reference sequence). This CDR3 spans 15 amino acids. The V end was cut by 3 bases, the J end by 1 base, with 10 bases between. CDR3 sequence: CASSFGMKAKNIQYF. In DNA, the CDR3 is TGTGCCAGCAGCTTTGGAATGAAGGCCAAAAACATTCAGTACTTC.

The chain has TRBV25-1 and TRBJ2-1, with D perhaps being TRBD1 or TRBD2 (5 bases each). Germline CDR1 is MGHDK and CDR2 is SYGVNS. V was cut by 5 bases and J by 5 bases, with 13 bases left in between. CDR3 length equals 14 residues. The CDR3 nucleotides read TGTGCCAGCAGTCTGGGGGTAGTCGACAATGAGCAGTTCTTC. It yields the protein CASSLGVVDNEQFF.